The next 14 T cell receptor beta chains were all read from a single sample in a study of blood T cell repertoires in COVID-19. Generated by immunoSEQ multiplex PCR, the TCRdb table keeps only in-frame clones and is missing some. The sample contains roughly 34,000 clones, over 80% of which appear only once. The sample comprised peripheral blood. All receptors come from a man aged 60-69 years with active COVID-19.

The J gene is TRBJ1-1, the V gene TRBV3-1 (or the pseudogene TRBV3-2); a possible D gene is TRBD1 (6 bases). This CDR3 is 17 amino acids long. Deletions cut 0 bases from V and 1 base from J, with 15 bases between. Germline V gene data show CDR1 as LGHDT and CDR2 as YNNKEL (reference sequence). The CDR3 reads CASSQDIRGKGNTEAFF. CDR3 coding DNA: TGTGCCAGCAGCCAAGATATCAGGGGTAAAGGGAACACTGAAGCTTTCTTT.

The chain combines TRBV28 with TRBJ1-5, with TRBD1 identical over 11 bases. V dropped 6 bases and J dropped 3; count of bases not matched to a gene: 10. CDR3 length equals 17 residues. Germline CDR1 and CDR2: MDHEN and SYDVKM. The CDR3 sequence: CASRGSRTGGYNQPQHF. CDR3 sequence (DNA): TGTGCCAGCAGAGGGAGCAGGACAGGGGGCTACAATCAGCCCCAGCATTTT.

The rearrangement joins TRBV11-2 to TRBJ2-7; D remains unclear. Germline values: CDR1 SGHAT, CDR2 FQNNGV. The V gene lost 1 base and the J gene lost 2 bases, with 9 bases spanning the gap. This CDR3 contains 14 residues. This chain's CDR3 is CASSLAPSPYEQYF. CDR3 sequence (DNA): TGTGCCAGCAGCTTAGCCCCCTCCCCCTACGAGCAGTACTTC.

This sequence joins TRBV27 and TRBJ2-1; 10 bases fit TRBD2. The germline V gene has CDR1 MNHEY and CDR2 SMNVEV (reference sequence). The CDR3 covers 14 residues. V gave up 4 bases and J gave up 8 bases; unmatched junction bases: 5. The CDR3 bases are TGTGCCAGCAGTTGGCTAGCGGGAGCTGATGAGCAGTTCTTC. It yields the protein CASSWLAGADEQFF.

V is TRBV19 and J is TRBJ1-1, with D possibly matching TRBD1 (6 bases). Germline V gene data show CDR1 as LNHDA and CDR2 as SQIVND (reference sequence). Trimming took 1 base from V and 0 from J, leaving 15 bases between them. The CDR3 sequence is 17 residues long. The CDR3: CASSIVGGVLMNTEAFF. The CDR3 DNA sequence: TGTGCCAGTAGTATAGTAGGGGGGGTCCTAATGAACACTGAAGCTTTCTTT.

This CDR3 reads CASSVGRVAGGPGSKNIQYF. The CDR3 DNA follows: TGTGCCAGCAGCGTAGGAAGGGTGGCAGGGGGTCCTGGAAGCAAAAACATTCAGTACTTC. V gene TRBV9 combines with J gene TRBJ2-4; TRBD1 matches at 7 bases. The V segment lost 0 bases and the J segment 3 bases; nucleotides outside the gene matches: 18. The CDR3 sequence is 20 residues long. Germline lookup yields CDR1 SGDLS and CDR2 YYNGEE.

This chain links TRBV7-2 with TRBJ2-7; possibly TRBD2 for D (6 bases). This CDR3 has 12 amino acids. Trimming removed 5 bases from V and 6 bases from J, with 11 bases in between. CDR1 is SGHTA and CDR2 is FQGNSA in the germline V gene. The CDR3 DNA sequence: TGTGCCAGCAGCCCGACTAGTTTCGAGCAGTACTTC. It translates to CASSPTSFEQYF. The whole variable domain, remainder taken from reference TRBV7-2 and TRBJ2-7, is GAGVSQSPSNKVTEKGKDVELRCDPISGHTALYWYRQSLGQGLEFLIYFQGNSAPDKSGLPSDRFSAERTGGSVSTLTIQRTQQEDSAVYLCASSPTSFEQYFGPGTRLTVT.

In DNA form, the CDR3 reads TGCGCCAGCAGCTTGCAAAACACCGGGGAGCTGTTTTTT. Protein: CASSLQNTGELFF. The rearrangement links TRBV5-1 to TRBJ2-2; D gene ambiguous. CDR1 and CDR2 from the germline V gene are SGHRS and YFSETQ. This CDR3 is 13 amino acids long. V was clipped by 1 base and J by 2 bases, with 3 bases between them.

This clone was counted once. The rearrangement uses TRBV30 and TRBJ2-7, with TRBD2 matching 7 bases. Trimming removed 0 bases from V and 3 bases from J; junction bases left unmatched: 2. The germline CDR1 and CDR2 sequences are GTSNPN and SVGIG (reference sequence). The CDR3 spans 13 residues. CDR3 sequence (DNA): TGTGCCTGGAGTGTAGCGGGAAACTACGAGCAGTACTTC. Its protein is CAWSVAGNYEQYF.

This sequence joins TRBV5-1 and TRBJ2-7; TRBD2 aligns across 9 bases. The CDR3 is made up of 15 amino acids. CDR1 SGHRS and CDR2 YFSETQ come from the germline V gene. The junction had 3 bases not matched to a gene; V was cut back by 0 bases and J by 2 bases. CDR3 bases: TGCGCCAGCAGCTTGGGGCCTAGCGGGGCCTACGAGCAGTACTTC. It encodes CASSLGPSGAYEQYF. Combining the CDR3 with reference TRBV5-1 and TRBJ2-7 gives the whole variable domain KAGVTQTPRYLIKTRGQQVTLSCSPISGHRSVSWYQQTPGQGLQFLFEYFSETQRNKGNFPGRFSGRQFSNSRSEMNVSTLELGDSALYLCASSLGPSGAYEQYFGPGTRLTVT.

This chain joins TRBV27 and TRBJ2-7; 8 bases fit TRBD2. The CDR3 is 14 amino acids. The V segment lost 10 bases and the J segment 0 bases; nucleotides outside the gene matches: 8. Germline V CDR1 and CDR2: MNHEY, SMNVEV (reference sequence). CDR3 in DNA: TGTGCCACCCGGGGGGGGACGGTCTCCTACGAGCAGTACTTC. It specifies CATRGGTVSYEQYF.

The rearrangement links TRBV7-6 to TRBJ2-2; D may be TRBD2 (6 bases). Germline V gene data show CDR1 as SGHVS and CDR2 as FNYEAQ. This CDR3 has 17 residues. V was pared by 2 bases and J by 4 bases, with 17 bases between. CDR3 bases: TGTGCCAGCAGCTTAAGTTCCCCGGTCGGGGGCACCGGGGAGCTGTTTTTT. This translates into CASSLSSPVGGTGELFF.

The chain joins TRBV15 to TRBJ2-1, with 7 bases lining up with TRBD1. Germline CDR1 and CDR2: LNHNV and YYDKDF (reference sequence). V lost 1 base and J lost 2; bases outside the gene matches: 11. CDR3 length: 18 residues. The DNA of the CDR3 is TGTGCCACCAGCAGAGGCCAAGTCGCAGGGACAGCCTACAATGAGCAGTTCTTC. As protein: CATSRGQVAGTAYNEQFF. Full variable domain (missing parts from reference TRBV15 and TRBJ2-1): DAMVIQNPRYQVTQFGKPVTLSCSQTLNHNVMYWYQQKSSQAPKLLFHYYDKDFNNEADTPDNFQSRRPNTSFCFLDIRSPGLGDTAMYLCATSRGQVAGTAYNEQFFGPGTRLTVL.

The rearrangement joins TRBV7-9 to TRBJ1-4; 8 bases align to TRBD1. Per germline, CDR1 SEHNR and CDR2 FQNEAQ (reference sequence). The trim removed 6 bases at V and 3 bases at J, leaving 9 bases unmatched. This CDR3 is built from 16 residues. Here the CDR3 reads CASRLTGATANEKLFF. The CDR3 nucleotides read TGTGCCAGCAGACTGACAGGGGCAACAGCTAATGAAAAACTGTTTTTT.